Listed here are 7 T cell receptor beta chains from one sample, sequenced in a study of blood T cells in healthy people across ages. A sample-barcoded 5' primer and a J-beta primer mix were used in a second PCR of about 6 to 11 cycles. TCRdb itself ran the 5' RACE reads through MiXCR, one entry per CDR3 protein. The repertoire has some 880,000 distinct CDR3 sequences, about 36% of them found once; the top ten carry over 10%. The sequenced material came from blood. These receptor sequences come from a man aged 18 to 30 in good health.

At least ten counts were recorded for this clonotype. The rearrangement uses TRBV12-3 or TRBV12-4 and TRBJ1-5; TRBD1 might be the D (6 bases). This CDR3 spans 15 amino acids. V lost 5 bases to trimming and J lost 7 bases, with 18 bases between them. CDR3 sequence (DNA): TGTGCCAGCAGTCCCACGCAAGGGGGGGGCCAGCCCCAGCATTTT. Translation gives CASSPTQGGGQPQHF.

In its sample, this clonotype was seen a few times. The chain links TRBV5-1 to TRBJ2-1; 8 bases align to TRBD2. The germline V gene has CDR1 SGHRS and CDR2 YFSETQ. This CDR3 has 13 residues. J gave up 7 bases and V 4 bases, and 4 bases lay outside the gene matches. CDR3 residues: CASSTRGGNEQFF. CDR3 DNA: TGCGCCAGCAGCACTCGGGGGGGGAATGAGCAGTTCTTC.

This clonotype was counted only a few times. The V gene is TRBV2, the J gene TRBJ1-2; TRBD1 might be the D (5 bases). This CDR3 has 13 amino acids. Germline V gene lookup returns CDR1 SNHLY and CDR2 FYNNEI. Trimming removed 3 bases at V and 7 bases at J, with 12 bases between. Here the CDR3 DNA reads TGTGCCAGCAGTGACGGCGAGGGGTGTGGCTACACCTTC. It translates to CASSDGEGCGYTF.

The gene calls are TRBV6-5 and TRBJ1-2; D perhaps matches TRBD1 (5 bases). This CDR3 region has 20 residues. CDR1 is MNHEY and CDR2 is SVGAGI in the germline V gene. The V and J ends lost 0 bases and 1 base respectively, with 24 bases between them. CDR3 coding DNA: TGTGCCAGCAGTTACTCCCACATCGGCAACCGCCGGGGGGGTAACTATGGCTACACCTTC. This encodes CASSYSHIGNRRGGNYGYTF.

The sample holds many counts of this clonotype. This chain connects TRBV6-2 or TRBV6-3 to TRBJ1-2; TRBD1 matches 8 bases. The V segment lost 6 bases and the J segment 6 bases; nucleotides outside the gene matches: 15. The CDR3 spans 16 residues. From germline, CDR1 is MNHEY and CDR2 SVGEGT. The CDR3, as DNA: TGTGCCAGCAGCTTTCATAGCGGACAGGGCTTCCATGGCTACACCTTC. It is translated as CASSFHSGQGFHGYTF.

In regard to this clonotype: Mismatch with germline at one junction end may stem from a read error. V gene TRBV7-3 combines with J gene TRBJ2-3, with 8 bases identical to TRBD2. There are 17 residues in the CDR3. Germline V gives CDR1 SGHTA, CDR2 FQGTGA. This CDR3 reads CASSLTPREGQADTQYF. CDR3 nucleotide sequence: TGTGCCAGCAGCCTAACACCCCGGGAGGGCCAGGCAGATACGCAGTATTTT.

J is TRBJ2-5 and V is TRBV10-3; D ambiguous. Per the germline V gene, CDR1 is ENHRY and CDR2 is SYGVKD. This CDR3 comprises 12 residues. V was shortened by 3 bases and J by 2 bases, with 4 bases between the two germline ends. The CDR3 is CAISDMQETQYF. Here the CDR3 DNA reads TGTGCCATCAGTGACATGCAAGAGACCCAGTACTTC.